One sample yielded the 19 T cell receptor beta chains listed below, sequenced in a study of cytomegalovirus exposure and HLA in healthy donors. This PCR relied on a set of 60 Vbeta primers and 13 Jbeta primers. TCRdb's copy holds only in-frame clones and misses some; the assay was immunoSEQ multiplex PCR. This sample lists 150,000 to 200,000 clones; its ten largest clones have about 6%. Material: PBMCs. These receptors were collected from a young man in good health and CMV-seronegative.

V gene TRBV30 combines with J gene TRBJ1-2; 8 bases line up with TRBD1. V lost 0 bases, J lost 4 bases, and 7 bases stayed unmatched. The CDR3 has 15 amino acids. Germline CDR1 GTSNPN, CDR2 SVGIG (reference sequence). As DNA, the CDR3 is TGTGCCTGGAGTGTACTCAGGGGGCGAATCTATGGCTACACCTTC. Translating it yields CAWSVLRGRIYGYTF.

The chain uses TRBV9 and TRBJ1-2, with D uncertain. V was clipped by 3 bases and J by 8 bases, with 8 bases between them. Germline V gene data show CDR1 as SGDLS and CDR2 as YYNGEE. The CDR3 has 11 residues. The CDR3 coding sequence is TGTGCCAGCAGCGGAGTATGGGGCTACACCTTC. It translates to CASSGVWGYTF.

V is TRBV14 and J is TRBJ2-5; D perhaps matches TRBD2 (5 bases). This CDR3 is 15 amino acids long. Germline lookup yields CDR1 SGHDN and CDR2 FVKESK. V lost 2 bases and J 3 bases, leaving 13 bases between the germline ends. DNA for the CDR3: TGTGCCAGCAGCCAACTGGGAGAGGCCGAAGAGACCCAGTACTTC. Translation: CASSQLGEAEETQYF.

The chain carries TRBV7-9 and TRBJ2-3, with 10 bases aligning to TRBD1. The ends lost 1 base at V and 6 bases at J; junction bases unmatched: 4. The CDR3 loop spans 15 amino acids. Germline lookup yields CDR1 SEHNR and CDR2 FQNEAQ (reference sequence). The CDR3 DNA follows: TGTGCCAGCAGCTTAGTGACAGGGGGCCGGGATACGCAGTATTTT. Its protein is CASSLVTGGRDTQYF.

The chain carries TRBV7-3 and TRBJ1-2; no firm D call. Germline CDR1 is SGHTA and CDR2 is FQGTGA. V lost 0 bases and J lost 7, with 21 bases in between. CDR3 length equals 17 residues. CDR3 loop: CASSLTPAEAISSGYTF. The CDR3 DNA is TGTGCCAGCAGCTTAACCCCGGCGGAAGCAATATCCTCTGGCTACACCTTC.

The chain recombines TRBV7-9 with TRBJ1-2; possibly TRBD1 for D (5 bases). Germline V CDR1 and CDR2: SEHNR, FQNEAQ (reference sequence). This CDR3 comprises 13 residues. V lost 5 bases and J lost 2, with 9 bases in between. The CDR3 DNA sequence: TGTGCCAGCAGCCTACAGGAGAACTATGGCTACACCTTC. Translating it yields CASSLQENYGYTF.

The chain has TRBV6-6 and TRBJ2-2; tentatively, D is TRBD2 (5 bases). V lost 7 bases, J lost 8 bases, and 11 bases lay in between. In germline, CDR1 is MNHNY, CDR2 SVGAGI (reference sequence). CDR3 length: 12 amino acids. CDR3 coding DNA: TGTGCCAGCAACCTCGGAGGAGGGGAGCTGTTTTTT. It encodes CASNLGGGELFF.

V usage is TRBV11-3 and J usage is TRBJ1-1, with D possibly TRBD1 on 5 matching bases. Trimming shortened V by 5 bases and J by 11 bases, and 15 bases separated the two germline ends. Germline CDR1 and CDR2: SGHNT and YENEEA. CDR3 length equals 12 residues. CDR3: CASSVSAGWAFF. The CDR3 nucleotides are TGTGCCAGCAGCGTCAGTGCAGGGTGGGCTTTCTTT.

The V gene is TRBV27, the J gene TRBJ1-5, with a tentative D call TRBD1 (6 bases). Trimming took 6 bases from V and 5 from J, leaving 29 bases between them. CDR3 length equals 19 residues. Germline V lookup: CDR1 MNHEY, CDR2 SMNVEV (reference sequence). CDR3 in amino acids: CASSSVRGTHNRRDQPQHF. The DNA for the CDR3 is TGTGCCAGCAGCTCTGTCCGAGGGACACACAACCGCAGGGATCAGCCCCAGCATTTT.

This chain connects TRBV5-5 to TRBJ2-3, with TRBD1 matching over 7 bases. The CDR3 extends over 16 amino acids. Per the germline V gene, CDR1 is SGHKS and CDR2 is YYEKEE (reference sequence). The V and J ends lost 5 bases and 2 bases, in that order; junction bases with no gene match: 11. The CDR3 bases are TGTGCCAGCAGTCAGCAGGGGGACGACCACACAGATACGCAGTATTTT. Translation gives CASSQQGDDHTDTQYF.

CDR3 nucleotide sequence: TGTGCCGTACTAAGCGGGAATTACAATGAGCAGTTCTTC. Translation gives CAVLSGNYNEQFF. The chain recombines TRBV28 with TRBJ2-1; 7 nucleotides agree with TRBD2. Trimming took 11 bases from V and 4 from J; bases not matched to a gene: 8. The CDR3 runs 13 residues. CDR1 is MDHEN and CDR2 is SYDVKM in the germline V gene.

The chain uses TRBV6-6 and TRBJ1-1; no clear D gene. Trimming cost V 7 bases and J 1 base, with 7 bases left between them. CDR3 length equals 12 residues. Germline CDR1 and CDR2: MNHNY and SVGAGI (reference sequence). The DNA for the CDR3 is TGTGCCAGCACCAACTCGAACACTGAAGCTTTCTTT. It specifies CASTNSNTEAFF.

This rearrangement joins TRBV6-1 to TRBJ2-7; tentatively, D is TRBD2 (5 bases). CDR3 size: 14 residues. Germline V gene data show CDR1 as MNHNS and CDR2 as SASEGT. V was clipped by 4 bases and J by 7 bases, with 17 bases between them. CDR3 in amino acids: CASSARGSVREQYF. CDR3 nucleotide sequence: TGTGCCAGCAGTGCGAGAGGGAGTGTGAGAGAGCAGTACTTC.

The chain has TRBV28 and TRBJ1-5; TRBD1 might be the D (5 bases). The length of the CDR3 is 15 residues. Trimming cost V 2 bases and J 8 bases, with 16 bases left between them. Germline CDR1 and CDR2: MDHEN and SYDVKM. DNA for the CDR3: TGTGCCAGCAGTTTAAGGGGCGGGGTTATGGAGCCCCAGCATTTT. Translation gives CASSLRGGVMEPQHF.

The CDR3 DNA is TGTGCCAGCGGATCGAGGCAGTTGCTCTACAATGAGCAGTTCTTC. It specifies CASGSRQLLYNEQFF. This chain links TRBV7-9 with TRBJ2-1; D remains ambiguous. With 8 bases removed from V and 3 bases from J, the gap between germline ends came to 17 bases. In germline, CDR1 is SEHNR, CDR2 FQNEAQ (reference sequence). This CDR3 has 15 residues.

The genes are TRBV18 and TRBJ1-2; unclear D gene. The germline V gene has CDR1 KGHSH and CDR2 LQKENI. V lost 0 bases and J 4 bases, leaving 12 bases between the germline ends. This CDR3 comprises 15 residues. The CDR3 DNA reads TGTGCCAGCTCACCACCGGCGCCGGGGAGCTATGGCTACACCTTC. Amino acids: CASSPPAPGSYGYTF.

This chain joins TRBV18 and TRBJ2-7, with D hard to call. The CDR3 is 14 amino acids. V lost 1 base, J lost 1 base, and 8 bases lay in between. Germline assignment: CDR1 KGHSH and CDR2 LQKENI. The CDR3 region is CASSPRTDSYEQYF. The CDR3 region has the DNA TGTGCCAGCTCACCACGCACAGATTCCTACGAGCAGTACTTC.

The J gene is TRBJ1-1, the V gene TRBV11-3; no definite D call. Germline CDR1 SGHNT, CDR2 YENEEA. The CDR3 has 16 amino acids. V lost 5 bases and J 7 bases, leaving 23 bases between the germline ends. The CDR3 nucleotides read TGTGCCAGCAGCCCCCTCTTACCTAACCCTCATGGTGAAGCTTTCTTT. Amino acids: CASSPLLPNPHGEAFF. Full variable domain (missing parts from reference TRBV11-3 and TRBJ1-1): EAGVVQSPRYKIIEKKQPVAFWCNPISGHNTLYWYLQNLGQGPELLIRYENEEAVDDSQLPKDRFSAERLKGVDSTLKIQPAELGDSAVYLCASSPLLPNPHGEAFFGQGTRLTVV.

The chain recombines TRBV19 with TRBJ2-7, with 13 bases matching TRBD2. V shed 5 bases and J 6 bases; nucleotides not matched to a gene: 7. Germline V gene data show CDR1 as LNHDA and CDR2 as SQIVND (reference sequence). The CDR3 sequence is 15 residues long. The CDR3 region has the DNA TGTGCCAGTAGTTCCCAGACTAGCGGGAGGTTCGAGCAGTACTTC. Translated: CASSSQTSGRFEQYF.